This entry lists 7 T cell receptor beta chains sequenced from one sample in a study of T cells in Graves' hyperthyroidism and ophthalmopathy. Regions amplified from RNA transcripts were the TCR beta CDR3 regions. First-round RT-PCR with HTBI primers amplified the TCR CDR3 region. MiXCR, applied by TCRdb to the multiplex PCR reads, yields one record per CDR3 protein. The table lists 200,000 to 250,000 distinct CDR3 sequences, roughly 15% of them singletons. Source material: blood. The origin of the receptors is a young woman with Graves' ophthalmopathy.

This clonotype was detected many times. The chain employs TRBV20-1 and TRBJ2-6, with TRBD1 matching 7 bases. This CDR3 comprises 15 residues. The J segment lost 2 bases and the V segment lost 6 bases, leaving 7 bases of the junction unmatched. The germline gives CDR1 DFQATT, CDR2 SNEGSKA (reference sequence). The CDR3 loop reads CSASQGVAGANVLTF. The CDR3 coding sequence is TGCAGTGCGAGCCAGGGGGTGGCTGGGGCCAACGTCCTGACTTTC.

V gene TRBV28 combines with J gene TRBJ2-7; 7 bases fit TRBD1. The CDR3 is 16 amino acids. V lost 3 bases to trimming and J lost 6 bases; unmatched junction nucleotides: 14. Germline-derived CDR1 and CDR2 are MDHEN and SYDVKM. The CDR3, as DNA: TGTGCCAGCAGTTTTTACGACAGGGCCAGCCGAGCCGAGCAGTACTTC. Its protein is CASSFYDRASRAEQYF.

This clonotype was seen a handful of times. The V gene is TRBV29-1, the J gene TRBJ2-2; possible D gene TRBD2, 6 bases. Per germline, CDR1 SQVTM and CDR2 ANQGSEA. V lost 6 bases to trimming and J lost 2 bases, with 16 bases between them. The CDR3 loop spans 15 amino acids. The CDR3 here is CSVKPGDLNTGELFF. In DNA form, the CDR3 reads TGCAGCGTCAAACCGGGGGACCTAAACACCGGGGAGCTGTTTTTT.

The table lists this clonotype with many counts. The chain couples TRBV7-2 to TRBJ1-5; a possible D gene is TRBD1 (5 bases). Germline V gives CDR1 SGHTA, CDR2 FQGNSA. There are 13 residues in the CDR3. V was shortened by 2 bases and J by 11 bases, with 13 bases between the two germline ends. The CDR3 coding sequence is TGTGCCAGCAGCTTATCGGACACCACGGCCCAGCATTTT. Its translation: CASSLSDTTAQHF.

This sequence joins TRBV3-2 and TRBJ2-7; the table's D call, TRBD2, was not checked against the DNA. TRBV3-2 constitutes a pseudogene. The CDR3 length is 18 residues. The chain's CDR3 is CASSQAIAGGPFAYEQYF. DNA of the CDR3: TGTGCCAGCAGCCAAGCCATAGCGGGAGGGCCCTTTGCCTACGAGCAGTACTTC.

This clonotype was detected ten times or more. The CDR3 coding sequence is TGTGCCAGCAGCTTAGACCTAGCGGGGAGCTCCTACAATGAGCAGTTCTTC. Encoded protein: CASSLDLAGSSYNEQFF. The chain has TRBV7-6 and TRBJ2-1; 9 bases are shared with TRBD2. CDR1 and CDR2 from the germline V gene are SGHVS and FNYEAQ. CDR3 length: 17 residues. Losses at the gene ends were 1 base for V and 0 bases for J; bases not matched to a gene: 4.

In this sample, this clonotype turned up many times. This chain links TRBV6-1 with TRBJ1-3, with D hard to call. The CDR3 length is 15 residues. Deletions cut 6 bases from V and 4 bases from J, with 16 bases between. CDR1 is MNHNS and CDR2 is SASEGT in the germline V gene. Written as DNA, the CDR3 is TGTGCCAGCAGGGAGACATGGGGAATCGGAAACACCATATATTTT. Translating it yields CASRETWGIGNTIYF.